Sequencing of this T cell receptor (beta chain) was carried out in a study of cytomegalovirus exposure and HLA in healthy donors. Study conclusions and caveats: Exclusion applied to some V segments, including TRBV6-2 and TRBV6-3, as they were indistinguishable.

There are 14 residues in the CDR3. V was shortened by 5 bases and J by 2 bases, with 12 bases between the two germline ends. Germline V gene sequence: CDR1 SGHNT, CDR2 YYREEE (reference sequence). PCR primers comprised 60 Vbeta and 13 Jbeta primers. The method was immunoSEQ multiplex PCR; TCRdb's version includes in-frame clones alone and lacks a portion of them. The sample yields approximately 170,000 clones, about three quarters seen once. For this clone: Its antigen is unidentified.

The chain combines TRBV5-4 with TRBJ2-3; weak D call: TRBD2 (6 bases). Sample: PBMCs. The receptor was derived from a man between 18 and 29 years old in good health and CMV-seropositive. CDR3 nucleotides: TGTGCCAGCAGGCCGGGACTCCTCACAGATACGCAGTATTTT. This sequence encodes CASRPGLLTDTQYF. The full variable domain, completed using reference TRBV5-4 and TRBJ2-3, is ETGVTQSPTHLIKTRGQQVTLRCSSQSGHNTVSWYQQALGQGPQFIFQYYREEENGRGNFPPRFSGLQFPNYSSELNVNALELDDSALYLCASRPGLLTDTQYFGPGTRLTVL.